This T cell receptor (beta chain) was recorded in a study of patients with pleural tuberculosis (dated 2014 in TCRdb). The run used an Illumina Genome Analyzer IIx. Using fastp trimming at Q25 and MiXCR clonotype assembly, TCRdb reanalyzed the public sequencing data and kept in-frame beta chains. Each CDR3 protein appears once, grouped with its most common genes and DNA. Recorded for this sample are roughly 27,000 distinct CDR3 sequences; approximately 20% of them occurred a single time. 3.5% to 4.5% of the sample lies in the top ten. At the junction V is shortened by 3 bases and J by 3 bases; bases outside the gene matches: 8. CDR1 and CDR2 are read off the germline V gene as MGHRA and YSYEKL. Including the terminal cysteine and phenylalanine, the CDR3 comprises 18 residues. Of the read, only the CDR3 DNA is kept; its 54 bases are in frame from base 1. Ten or more counts support this clonotype. The antigen this receptor binds is unknown. No much larger clone exists at a distance of one base, and base qualities are not known.

The TCR sequence derives from a human donor with pleural tuberculosis. The chain is made from TRBV4-1 and TRBJ2-1, and TRBD2 aligns with 13 junction nucleotides. Sequenced input: peripheral blood. The DNA is as follows: TGCGCCAGCAGCCACCGGGGACTAGCGGGATTACTCTACAATGAGCAGTTCTTC. Protein translation: CASSHRGLAGLLYNEQFF.